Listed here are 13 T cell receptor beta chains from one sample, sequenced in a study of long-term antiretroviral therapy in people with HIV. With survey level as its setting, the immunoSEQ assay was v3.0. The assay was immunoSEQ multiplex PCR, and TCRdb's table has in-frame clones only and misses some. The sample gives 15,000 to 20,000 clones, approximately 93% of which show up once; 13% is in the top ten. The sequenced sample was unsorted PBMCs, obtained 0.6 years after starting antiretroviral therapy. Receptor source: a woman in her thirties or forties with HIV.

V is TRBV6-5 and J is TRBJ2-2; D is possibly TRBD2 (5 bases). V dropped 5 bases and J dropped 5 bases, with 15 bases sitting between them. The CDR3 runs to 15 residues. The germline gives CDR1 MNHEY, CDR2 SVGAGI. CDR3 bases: TGTGCCAGCAGTCGGACTGGCCTTGGGACCGGGGAGCTGTTTTTT. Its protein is CASSRTGLGTGELFF.

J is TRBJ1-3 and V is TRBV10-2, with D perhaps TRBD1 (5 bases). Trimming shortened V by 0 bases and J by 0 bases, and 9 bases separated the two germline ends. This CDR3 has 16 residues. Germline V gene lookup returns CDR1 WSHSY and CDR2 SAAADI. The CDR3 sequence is CASSESGRSSGNTIYF. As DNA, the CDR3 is TGCGCCAGCAGTGAGTCGGGACGTAGCTCTGGAAACACCATATATTTT.

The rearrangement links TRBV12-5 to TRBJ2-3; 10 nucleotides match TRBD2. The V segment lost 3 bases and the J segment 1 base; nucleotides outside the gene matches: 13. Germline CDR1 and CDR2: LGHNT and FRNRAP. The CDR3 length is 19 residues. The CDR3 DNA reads TGTGCTAGTGGTTTTCGGTCGGGTCTAGCGGGGGCCCGCACAGATACGCAGTATTTT. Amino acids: CASGFRSGLAGARTDTQYF.

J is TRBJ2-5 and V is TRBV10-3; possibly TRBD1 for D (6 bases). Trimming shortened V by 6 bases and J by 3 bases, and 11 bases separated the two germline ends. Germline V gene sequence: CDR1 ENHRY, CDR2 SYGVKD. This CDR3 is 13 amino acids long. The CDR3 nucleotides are TGTGCCATCAGGGACAGTAGAAAAGAGACCCAGTACTTC. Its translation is CAIRDSRKETQYF.

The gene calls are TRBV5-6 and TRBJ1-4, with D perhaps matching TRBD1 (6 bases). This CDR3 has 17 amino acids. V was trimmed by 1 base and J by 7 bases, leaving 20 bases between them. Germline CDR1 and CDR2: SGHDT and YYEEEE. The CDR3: CASSLSGTRGGGEKLFF. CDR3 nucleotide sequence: TGTGCCAGCAGCTTGAGCGGGACAAGGGGAGGTGGTGAAAAACTGTTTTTT.

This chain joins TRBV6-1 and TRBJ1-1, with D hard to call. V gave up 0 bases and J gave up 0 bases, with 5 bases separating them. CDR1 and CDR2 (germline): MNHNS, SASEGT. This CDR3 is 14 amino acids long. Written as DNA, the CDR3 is TGTGCCAGCAGTGAAGCGCGGGTGAACACTGAAGCTTTCTTT. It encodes CASSEARVNTEAFF.

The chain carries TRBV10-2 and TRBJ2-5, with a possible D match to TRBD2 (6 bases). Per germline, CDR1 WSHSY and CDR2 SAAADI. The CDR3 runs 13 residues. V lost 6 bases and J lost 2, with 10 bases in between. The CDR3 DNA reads TGCGCCAGCAGGCGGGGTAATCAAGAGACCCAGTACTTC. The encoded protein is CASRRGNQETQYF.

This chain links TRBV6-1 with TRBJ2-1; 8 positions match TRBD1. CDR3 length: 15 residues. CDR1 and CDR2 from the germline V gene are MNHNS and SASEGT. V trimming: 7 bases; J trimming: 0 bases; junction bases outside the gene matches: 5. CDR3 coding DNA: TGTGCCAGCACCCCGACAGGGGACTCCTACAATGAGCAGTTCTTC. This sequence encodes CASTPTGDSYNEQFF.

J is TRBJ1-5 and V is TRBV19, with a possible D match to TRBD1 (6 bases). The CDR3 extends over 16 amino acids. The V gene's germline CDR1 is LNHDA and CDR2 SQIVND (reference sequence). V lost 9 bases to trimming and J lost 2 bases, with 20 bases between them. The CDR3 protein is CASRQEMKRGNQPQHF. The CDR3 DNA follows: TGTGCCAGCCGACAGGAGATGAAGAGGGGCAATCAGCCCCAGCATTTT.

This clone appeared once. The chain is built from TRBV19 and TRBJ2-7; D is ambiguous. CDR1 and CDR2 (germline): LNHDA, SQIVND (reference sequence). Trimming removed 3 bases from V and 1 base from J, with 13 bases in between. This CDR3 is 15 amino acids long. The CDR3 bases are TGTGCCAGTAGTATGTCTGGGTACGCTTCCTACGAGCAGTACTTC. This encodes CASSMSGYASYEQYF. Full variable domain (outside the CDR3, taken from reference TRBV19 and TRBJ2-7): DGGITQSPKYLFRKEGQNVTLSCEQNLNHDAMYWYRQDPGQGLRLIYYSQIVNDFQKGDIAEGYSVSREKKESFPLTVTSAQKNPTAFYLCASSMSGYASYEQYFGPGTRLTVT.

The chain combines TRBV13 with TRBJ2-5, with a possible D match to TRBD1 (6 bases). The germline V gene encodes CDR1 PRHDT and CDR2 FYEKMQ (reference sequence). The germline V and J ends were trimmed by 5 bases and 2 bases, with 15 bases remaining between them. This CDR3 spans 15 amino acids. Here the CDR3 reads CASSPTRGLQETQYF. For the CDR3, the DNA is TGTGCCAGCAGCCCGACAAGGGGGTTGCAAGAGACCCAGTACTTC.

CDR3 bases: TGTGCCAGCAGGAGTAACACTGAAGCTTTCTTT. This codes for CASRSNTEAFF. V is TRBV6-5 and J is TRBJ1-1; no reliable D call. The V end lost 6 bases, the J end lost 2 bases, and 4 bases lay between the germline ends. CDR3 length equals 11 residues. In germline, CDR1 is MNHEY, CDR2 SVGAGI.

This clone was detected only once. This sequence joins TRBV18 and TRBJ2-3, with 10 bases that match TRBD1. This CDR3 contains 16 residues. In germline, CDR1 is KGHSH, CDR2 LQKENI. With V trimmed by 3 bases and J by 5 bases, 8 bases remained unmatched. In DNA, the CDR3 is TGTGCCAGCTCACCCCCGGGACAGGGGACCGAAGATACGCAGTATTTT. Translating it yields CASSPPGQGTEDTQYF.